This TCR beta chain was identified during a study of cytomegalovirus exposure and HLA in healthy donors. Regarding the study as a whole: Later, an analysis found that TCR clusters from the first cohort tended to co-occur in the roughly 120 validation repertoires. Reportedly, diagnosis of cytomegalovirus status by the classifier showed high specificity and sensitivity.

Worth noting for this clone: Its specificity is unknown.

The donors were members of the validation cohort, which comprised approximately 120 subjects and was separate from the first cohort of around 700 subjects. Clones were sequenced by immunoSEQ multiplex PCR, and TCRdb holds only the in-frame ones, with some missing. The sample contains hundreds of thousands of clones, around 86% of which appear only once. Germline V gene lookup returns CDR1 MNHEY and CDR2 SVGAGI. After removal of 2 bases from V and 4 bases from J, the junction contained 8 bases not matched to a gene. This CDR3 has 15 amino acids. Sequenced: PBMCs. J is TRBJ2-7 and V is TRBV6-5; TRBD1 aligns across 7 bases. The TCR comes from a woman aged 18-29 years in good health and CMV-seronegative. CDR3 residues: CASSYLRQGRYEQYF. The CDR3 bases are TGTGCCAGCAGTTACCTACGACAGGGACGATACGAGCAGTACTTC.